What follows are 31 T cell receptor beta chains derived from one specimen sequenced in a study of identical twins. MiXCR, run by TCRdb on the 5' RACE reads, gives a single entry per CDR3 protein. Among hundreds of thousands of distinct CDR3 sequences listed, roughly 7.1% were seen once. The sample also formed part of further work on yellow fever vaccine responses in identical twins.

Sequencing input: PBMCs. These receptors all stem from a woman between 18 and 30 years old in good health.

This sequence joins TRBV28 and TRBJ2-1; a possible D gene is TRBD2 (6 bases). With 4 bases removed from V and 7 bases from J, the gap between germline ends came to 20 bases. This CDR3 has 16 amino acids. Germline CDR1 is MDHEN and CDR2 is SYDVKM. CDR3 in DNA: TGTGCCAGCAGTTCCCGGGGCGAACTCCGGGGGAATGAGCAGTTCTTC. This sequence encodes CASSSRGELRGNEQFF.

The rearrangement links TRBV20-1 to TRBJ2-2; perhaps D is TRBD1 or TRBD2 (5 bases each). Germline-derived CDR1 and CDR2 are DFQATT and SNEGSKA (reference sequence). The CDR3 has 16 amino acids. Trimming removed 6 bases at V and 1 base at J, with 18 bases between. CDR3: CSAATQGVRNTGELFF. The CDR3 nucleotides read TGCAGTGCCGCCACGCAGGGAGTGAGGAACACCGGGGAGCTGTTTTTT.

The rearrangement joins TRBV6-1 to TRBJ2-7; D remains ambiguous. V was shortened by 6 bases and J by 5 bases, with 20 bases between the two germline ends. The CDR3 length is 15 residues. Germline V gives CDR1 MNHNS, CDR2 SASEGT. CDR3 nucleotide sequence: TGTGCCAGCAGCCGCGACCGAGGAAAGTTTAACGAGCAGTACTTC. Residues: CASSRDRGKFNEQYF.

The rearrangement uses TRBV5-1 and TRBJ1-3, with D maybe TRBD1 (6 bases). Germline CDR1 SGHRS, CDR2 YFSETQ. Trimming took off 4 bases at V and 2 bases at J, with 13 bases between the two ends. CDR3 length: 15 amino acids. CDR3 residues: CASSPDTGTGNTIYF. In DNA form, the CDR3 reads TGCGCCAGCAGCCCAGATACAGGGACTGGAAACACCATATATTTT.

Note on this clonotype: One end of the junction is discordant with germline, which a read error may explain. The gene calls are TRBV12-3 or TRBV12-4 and TRBJ2-1; possibly TRBD2 for D (5 bases). The CDR3 contains 14 residues. The CDR3, as DNA: TGTGCCAGCAGTTCTTTAGCGCGGGCATCCTTTTATGACTTC. Its translation: CASSSLARASFYDF.

This clonotype was found many times. V usage is TRBV11-3 and J usage is TRBJ2-2; 13 bases line up with TRBD2. Trimming removed 3 bases from V and 6 bases from J; junction bases left unmatched: 10. The germline gives CDR1 SGHNT, CDR2 YENEEA. The CDR3 is 18 amino acids. CDR3 amino acids: CASSFQSLAGGPAGELFF. The CDR3 bases are TGTGCCAGCAGCTTTCAATCACTAGCGGGGGGGCCCGCCGGGGAGCTGTTTTTT.

V and J are TRBV5-1 and TRBJ1-1; possibly TRBD1 for D (6 bases). The germline V gene has CDR1 SGHRS and CDR2 YFSETQ. The CDR3 spans 16 residues. Trimming removed 0 bases at V and 1 base at J, with 13 bases between. Written as DNA, the CDR3 is TGCGCCAGCAGCTTGGGTTTACAGGGAAAGAACACTGAAGCTTTCTTT. It yields the protein CASSLGLQGKNTEAFF.

This clonotype was detected many times. The chain links TRBV20-1 to TRBJ2-1, with TRBD2 matching 7 bases. The CDR3 totals 15 residues. With V trimmed by 2 bases and J by 0 bases, 4 bases remained unmatched. Germline loops: CDR1 DFQATT, CDR2 SNEGSKA (reference sequence). The DNA of the CDR3 is TGCAGTGCTAGACAGCGGGGCCCCTCCTACAATGAGCAGTTCTTC. It specifies CSARQRGPSYNEQFF.

The CDR3 region is CASSRGVLTDTQYF. The CDR3 bases are TGTGCCAGTAGTAGGGGCGTCCTAACAGATACGCAGTATTTT. This chain uses TRBV19 with TRBJ2-3, with a possible D match to TRBD1 (5 bases). CDR1 is LNHDA, CDR2 SQIVND, per germline (reference sequence). CDR3 length equals 14 residues. Trimming stripped 4 bases from V and 3 bases from J, with 11 bases between. Looking up the rest from reference TRBV19 and TRBJ2-3 gives the full variable domain: DGGITQSPKYLFRKEGQNVTLSCEQNLNHDAMYWYRQDPGQGLRLIYYSQIVNDFQKGDIAEGYSVSREKKESFPLTVTSAQKNPTAFYLCASSRGVLTDTQYFGPGTRLTVL.

This clonotype was seen only a few times. This chain links TRBV6-5 with TRBJ2-1; D unclear. The CDR3 is 18 residues long. Germline CDR1 MNHEY, CDR2 SVGAGI. Trimming left V 0 bases short and J 0 bases short, with 15 bases between. CDR3 in amino acids: CASSYSPYPTLSYNEQFF. The CDR3 DNA is TGTGCCAGCAGTTACTCTCCTTACCCCACTCTCTCCTACAATGAGCAGTTCTTC.

V usage is TRBV7-7 and J usage is TRBJ2-1; 9 bases agree with TRBD2. V shed 2 bases, J shed 5 bases, and the junction held 4 bases outside the gene matches. The CDR3 spans 15 residues. Germline V CDR1 and CDR2: SSHAT, FNYEAQ (reference sequence). CDR3 coding DNA: TGTGCCAGCAGCTTACAGCGGGAGGATAACAATGAGCAGTTCTTC. It is translated as CASSLQREDNNEQFF.

In this sample, this clonotype turned up many times. The J gene is TRBJ1-6, the V gene TRBV4-1, with TRBD1 as a possible D gene (5 bases). Germline V gene data show CDR1 as MGHRA and CDR2 as YSYEKL. The CDR3 covers 16 residues. V lost 0 bases and J lost 6, with 12 bases in between. The CDR3 coding sequence is TGCGCCAGCAGCCAAGATATGGGGCGGATTAATTCACCCCTCCACTTT. This translates into CASSQDMGRINSPLHF.

V and J are TRBV12-3 or TRBV12-4 and TRBJ2-3, with a weak D call TRBD2 (6 bases). The CDR3 extends over 15 amino acids. V was cut by 7 bases and J by 10 bases, with 24 bases left in between. The CDR3 is CASIPRNSGGGAQYF. The CDR3 coding sequence is TGTGCCAGCATCCCCCGGAATAGCGGTGGCGGGGCGCAGTATTTT.

This sequence joins TRBV3-1 and TRBJ1-5, with a possible D match to TRBD1 (5 bases). The germline V gene has CDR1 LGHDT and CDR2 YNNKEL (reference sequence). The CDR3 length is 14 residues. V was cut by 2 bases and J by 7 bases, with 12 bases left in between. CDR3 loop: CASSQMGVGQPQHF. The DNA for the CDR3 is TGTGCCAGCAGCCAAATGGGGGTCGGACAGCCCCAGCATTTT.

This clonotype has at least ten counts. The chain carries TRBV15 and TRBJ2-5, with D unresolved. CDR1 and CDR2 from the germline V gene are LNHNV and YYDKDF (reference sequence). The CDR3 length is 13 residues. Trimming pared 4 bases from V and 2 bases from J, leaving 8 bases between. The chain's CDR3 is CATSNKAQETQYF. The CDR3 nucleotides are TGTGCCACCAGCAACAAAGCGCAAGAGACCCAGTACTTC.

This clonotype showed up just a few times. V usage is TRBV7-6 and J usage is TRBJ2-7; TRBD2 is a possible D gene (5 bases). Germline V gene sequence: CDR1 SGHVS, CDR2 FNYEAQ. This CDR3 region has 14 residues. Trimming took 5 bases from V and 6 from J, leaving 17 bases between them. Here the CDR3 reads CASSPTLLEREQYF. DNA for the CDR3: TGTGCCAGCAGCCCCACCCTACTAGAACGCGAGCAGTACTTC. Full variable domain (missing parts from reference TRBV7-6 and TRBJ2-7): GAGVSQSPRYKVTKRGQDVALRCDPISGHVSLYWYRQALGQGPEFLTYFNYEAQQDKSGLPNDRFSAERPEGSISTLTIQRTEQRDSAMYRCASSPTLLEREQYFGPGTRLTVT.

The chain is built from TRBV29-1 and TRBJ2-7; no clear D gene. The V and J ends lost 7 bases and 7 bases respectively, with 11 bases between them. The germline CDR1 and CDR2 sequences are SQVTM and ANQGSEA. The CDR3 spans 10 residues. The CDR3 nucleotides are TGCAGCGCTGTAAACCGGGAGCAGTACTTC. Translation: CSAVNREQYF.

This clonotype showed up just a few times. The chain employs TRBV7-8 and TRBJ1-1, with D tentatively TRBD1 (5 bases). The V gene lost 1 base and the J gene lost 3 bases, with 12 bases spanning the gap. The CDR3 is 15 residues long. Per the germline V gene, CDR1 is SGHVS and CDR2 is FQNEAQ. Here the CDR3 DNA reads TGTGCCAGCAGCTTAGTTTTAAAGGGGTACACTGAAGCTTTCTTT. Its translation: CASSLVLKGYTEAFF.

The table lists this clonotype with a few counts. J is TRBJ2-7 and V is TRBV13; D possibly corresponds to TRBD2 (5 bases). CDR3 length equals 14 residues. Germline V gene sequence: CDR1 PRHDT, CDR2 FYEKMQ (reference sequence). Trimming removed 2 bases from V and 1 base from J, with 9 bases in between. CDR3 nucleotides: TGTGCCAGCAGCTTAAGAGGGATGTCCTACGAGCAGTACGTC. Translated, it gives CASSLRGMSYEQYV.

V gene TRBV28 combines with J gene TRBJ2-2, with D uncertain. The CDR3 extends over 15 amino acids. Trimming removed 2 bases from V and 2 bases from J, with 9 bases in between. Looked up from germline, CDR1 is MDHEN and CDR2 is SYDVKM. CDR3 in DNA: TGTGCCAGCAGTTTAAGTTTACTTAACACCGGGGAGCTGTTTTTT. It encodes CASSLSLLNTGELFF.

J is TRBJ1-5 and V is TRBV12-3 or TRBV12-4, with a possible D match to TRBD1 (5 bases). Trimming pared 5 bases from V and 9 bases from J, leaving 11 bases between. The length of the CDR3 is 12 residues. The CDR3 spells CASSPGFGPQHF. As DNA, the CDR3 is TGTGCCAGCAGTCCAGGGTTTGGGCCCCAGCATTTT.

This clonotype was seen ten or more times. The chain employs TRBV12-3 or TRBV12-4 and TRBJ2-1; no clear D. CDR3 length: 11 residues. Trimming pared 8 bases from V and 5 bases from J, leaving 7 bases between. The CDR3 DNA reads as TGTGCCAGCGCCCGGAACAATGAGCAGTTCTTC. Translation gives CASARNNEQFF.

The V gene is TRBV3-1, the J gene TRBJ2-1; D might be TRBD2 (6 bases). V lost 4 bases, J lost 1 base, and 14 bases lay in between. CDR3 size: 16 residues. The germline V gene encodes CDR1 LGHDT and CDR2 YNNKEL (reference sequence). CDR3 sequence reads: CASSPAGLASYNEQFF. The CDR3, as DNA: TGTGCCAGCAGCCCAGCGGGTCTAGCTTCCTACAATGAGCAGTTCTTC.

In its sample, this clonotype was seen many times. The V and J genes are TRBV7-9 and TRBJ1-5; 7 positions match TRBD1. J gave up 3 bases and V 1 base, and 3 bases lay outside the gene matches. The CDR3 loop spans 15 amino acids. The germline V gene has CDR1 SEHNR and CDR2 FQNEAQ (reference sequence). Written as DNA, the CDR3 is TGTGCCAGCAGCTTAGAGACAGGGCCCAATCAGCCCCAGCATTTT. This codes for CASSLETGPNQPQHF. Together with reference TRBV7-9 and TRBJ1-5, the CDR3 gives the full variable domain: DTGVSQNPRHKITKRGQNVTFRCDPISEHNRLYWYRQTLGQGPEFLTYFQNEAQLEKSRLLSDRFSAERPKGSFSTLEIQRTEQGDSAMYLCASSLETGPNQPQHFGDGTRLSIL.

This clonotype has at least ten counts. J is TRBJ2-5 and V is TRBV25-1; 7 positions agree with TRBD2. Germline assignment: CDR1 MGHDK and CDR2 SYGVNS. The V and J ends lost 4 bases and 3 bases, in that order; junction bases with no gene match: 5. This CDR3 contains 14 residues. CDR3: CASSGGRGKETQYF. The CDR3 nucleotides are TGTGCCAGCAGTGGAGGGAGGGGTAAAGAGACCCAGTACTTC.

This clonotype was detected many times. The chain recombines TRBV6-5 with TRBJ1-6, with 12 nucleotides matching TRBD1. Germline assignment: CDR1 MNHEY and CDR2 SVGAGI. This CDR3 contains 17 residues. With 0 bases clipped from V and 13 bases from J, the junction kept 10 bases outside the gene matches. The chain's CDR3 is CASSYSFMGQGAYPLHF. The CDR3 DNA sequence: TGTGCCAGCAGTTACTCTTTTATGGGACAGGGGGCTTACCCCCTCCACTTT.

This clonotype was counted a few times. The chain is built from TRBV20-1 and TRBJ1-5, with D tentatively TRBD1 (5 bases). Germline V gene sequence: CDR1 DFQATT, CDR2 SNEGSKA (reference sequence). The CDR3 is 14 amino acids. The ends were cut back, 2 bases at V and 4 bases at J, with 12 bases in the middle. The CDR3 loop is CSARYPGPNQPQHF. Written as DNA, the CDR3 is TGCAGTGCTAGATACCCGGGGCCTAATCAGCCCCAGCATTTT.

The chain is built from TRBV7-9 and TRBJ2-5; TRBD2 matches 7 bases. This CDR3 spans 17 amino acids. With 2 bases clipped from V and 4 bases from J, the junction kept 13 bases outside the gene matches. The germline V gene has CDR1 SEHNR and CDR2 FQNEAQ (reference sequence). CDR3 nucleotide sequence: TGTGCCAGCAGCTTATCCCCCTCGGCGGGAGCGGTAGAGACCCAGTACTTC. Residues: CASSLSPSAGAVETQYF.

The chain has TRBV7-8 and TRBJ1-6; TRBD1 is a possible D gene (6 bases). CDR1 is SGHVS and CDR2 is FQNEAQ in the germline V gene. V lost 10 bases and J 7 bases, leaving 20 bases between the germline ends. The CDR3 spans 15 residues. This chain's CDR3 is CATTLGRGQNSPLHF. CDR3 sequence (DNA): TGTGCCACAACCTTGGGTAGGGGACAAAATTCACCCCTCCACTTT.

A few counts support this clonotype. The CDR3 here is CASSFLDRRDGELFF. Written as DNA, the CDR3 is TGTGCCAGCAGCTTTCTGGACAGGAGGGACGGGGAGCTGTTTTTT. The chain employs TRBV5-5 and TRBJ2-2; tentatively, D is TRBD1 (7 bases). The CDR3 has 15 amino acids. Germline loops: CDR1 SGHKS, CDR2 YYEKEE (reference sequence). The V gene lost 2 bases and the J gene lost 7 bases, with 15 bases spanning the gap. The whole variable domain, filled in from reference TRBV5-5 and TRBJ2-2, reads DAGVTQSPTHLIKTRGQQVTLRCSPISGHKSVSWYQQVLGQGPQFIFQYYEKEERGRGNFPDRFSARQFPNYSSELNVNALLLGDSALYLCASSFLDRRDGELFFGEGSRLTVL.

The J gene is TRBJ2-7, the V gene TRBV6-1; D might be TRBD1 (7 bases). The CDR3 runs 15 residues. The V end was cut by 6 bases, the J end by 7 bases, with 22 bases between. Per the germline V gene, CDR1 is MNHNS and CDR2 is SASEGT. The CDR3 DNA is TGTGCCAGCAGCCTGGGTGAGACAGGGCGGGGAGAGCAGTACTTC. Protein sequence: CASSLGETGRGEQYF.